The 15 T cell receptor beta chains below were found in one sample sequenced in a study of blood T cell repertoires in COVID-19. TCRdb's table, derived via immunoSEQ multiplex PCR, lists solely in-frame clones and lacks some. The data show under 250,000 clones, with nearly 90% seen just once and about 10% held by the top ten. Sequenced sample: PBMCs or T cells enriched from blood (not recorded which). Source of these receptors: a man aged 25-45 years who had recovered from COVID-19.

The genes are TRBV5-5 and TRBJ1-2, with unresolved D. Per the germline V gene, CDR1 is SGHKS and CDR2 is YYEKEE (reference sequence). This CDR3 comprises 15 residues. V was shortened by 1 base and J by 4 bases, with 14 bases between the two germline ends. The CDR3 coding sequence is TGTGCCAGCAGCTTGTCCGGCCCGGCGGGCTATGGCTACACCTTC. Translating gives CASSLSGPAGYGYTF.

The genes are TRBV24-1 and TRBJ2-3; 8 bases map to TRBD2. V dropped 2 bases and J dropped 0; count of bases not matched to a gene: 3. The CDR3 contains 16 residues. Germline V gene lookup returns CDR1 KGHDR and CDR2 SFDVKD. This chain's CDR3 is CATSDSSGRSTDTQYF. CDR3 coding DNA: TGTGCCACCAGTGATTCTAGCGGGCGAAGCACAGATACGCAGTATTTT.

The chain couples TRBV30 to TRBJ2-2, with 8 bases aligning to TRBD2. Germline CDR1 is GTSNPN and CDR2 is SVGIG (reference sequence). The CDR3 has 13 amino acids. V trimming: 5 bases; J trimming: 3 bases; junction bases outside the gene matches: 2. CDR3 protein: CAWSGGYTGELFF. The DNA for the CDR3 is TGTGCCTGGTCGGGGGGGTACACCGGGGAGCTGTTTTTT.

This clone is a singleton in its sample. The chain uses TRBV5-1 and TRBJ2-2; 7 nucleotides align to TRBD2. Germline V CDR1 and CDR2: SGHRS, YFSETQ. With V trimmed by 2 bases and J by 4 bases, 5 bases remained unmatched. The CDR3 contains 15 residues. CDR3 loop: CASSLTGGSTGELFF. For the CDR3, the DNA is TGCGCCAGCAGCTTAACTGGCGGGAGCACCGGGGAGCTGTTTTTT.

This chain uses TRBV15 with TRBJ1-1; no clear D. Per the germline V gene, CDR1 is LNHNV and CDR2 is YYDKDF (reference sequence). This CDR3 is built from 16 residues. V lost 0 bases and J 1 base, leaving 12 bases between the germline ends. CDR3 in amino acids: CATSRDRGSRNTEAFF. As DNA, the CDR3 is TGTGCCACCAGCAGAGATCGCGGCAGTAGGAACACTGAAGCTTTCTTT.

CDR3 DNA: TGTGCCAGCAGCATCCGTACTAGCACAGATACGCAGTATTTT. This codes for CASSIRTSTDTQYF. J is TRBJ2-3 and V is TRBV5-4; D call uncertain. Per germline, CDR1 SGHNT and CDR2 YYREEE (reference sequence). V gave up 4 bases and J gave up 0 bases, with 9 bases separating them. The CDR3 has 14 residues.

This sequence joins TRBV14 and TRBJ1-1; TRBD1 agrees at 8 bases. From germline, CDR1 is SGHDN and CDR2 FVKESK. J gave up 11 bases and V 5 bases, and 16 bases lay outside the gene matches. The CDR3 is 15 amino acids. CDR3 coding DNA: TGTGCCAGCAGCGAGACCGGGACAGGCGACTCTCGGGCTTTCTTT. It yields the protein CASSETGTGDSRAFF.

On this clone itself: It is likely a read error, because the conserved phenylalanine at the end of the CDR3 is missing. The CDR3 bases are TGTGCCAGCCATCCGGGAGGCTTAAGCTCCTATAATTCACCCCTCCACCTT. Amino acid sequence: CASHPGGLSSYNSPLHL. The chain joins TRBV7-9 to TRBJ1-6; D uncertain. V lost 8 bases and J lost 0, with 17 bases in between. The germline CDR1 and CDR2 sequences are SEHNR and FQNEAQ (reference sequence). The CDR3 sequence is 17 residues long.

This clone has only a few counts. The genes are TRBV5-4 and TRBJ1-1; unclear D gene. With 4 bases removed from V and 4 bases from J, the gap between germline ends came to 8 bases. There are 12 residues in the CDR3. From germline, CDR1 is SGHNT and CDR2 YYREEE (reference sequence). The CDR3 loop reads CASSPGTTEAFF. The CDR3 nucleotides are TGTGCCAGCAGCCCCGGTACCACTGAAGCTTTCTTT.

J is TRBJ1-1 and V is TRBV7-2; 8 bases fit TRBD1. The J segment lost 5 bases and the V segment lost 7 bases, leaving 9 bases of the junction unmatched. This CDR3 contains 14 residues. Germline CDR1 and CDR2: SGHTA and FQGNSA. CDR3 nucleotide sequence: TGTGCCAGCACCATACAGGGGGTGGCGACTGAAGCTTTCTTT. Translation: CASTIQGVATEAFF.

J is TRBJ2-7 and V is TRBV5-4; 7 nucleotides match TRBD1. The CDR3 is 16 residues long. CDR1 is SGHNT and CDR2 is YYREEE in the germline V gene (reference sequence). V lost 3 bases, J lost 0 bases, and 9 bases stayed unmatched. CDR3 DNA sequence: TGTGCCAGCAGCTCGGACGGGACAGCAGCCTCCTACGAGCAGTACTTC. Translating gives CASSSDGTAASYEQYF.

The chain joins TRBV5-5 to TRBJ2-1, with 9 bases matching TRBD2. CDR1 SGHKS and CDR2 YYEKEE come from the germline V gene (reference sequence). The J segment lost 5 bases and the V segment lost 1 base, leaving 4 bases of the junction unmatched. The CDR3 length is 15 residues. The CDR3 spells CASSLPGLAHNEQFF. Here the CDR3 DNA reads TGTGCCAGCAGCTTGCCGGGACTAGCCCACAATGAGCAGTTCTTC. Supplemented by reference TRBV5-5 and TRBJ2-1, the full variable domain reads DAGVTQSPTHLIKTRGQQVTLRCSPISGHKSVSWYQQVLGQGPQFIFQYYEKEERGRGNFPDRFSARQFPNYSSELNVNALLLGDSALYLCASSLPGLAHNEQFFGPGTRLTVL.

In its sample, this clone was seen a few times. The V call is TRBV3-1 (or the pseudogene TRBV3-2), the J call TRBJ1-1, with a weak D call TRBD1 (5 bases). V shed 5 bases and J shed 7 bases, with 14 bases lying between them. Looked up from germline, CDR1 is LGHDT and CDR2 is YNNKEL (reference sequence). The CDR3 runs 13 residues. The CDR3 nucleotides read TGTGCCAGCAGCTTAGGGGTATTGGGTGAAGCTTTCTTT. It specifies CASSLGVLGEAFF.

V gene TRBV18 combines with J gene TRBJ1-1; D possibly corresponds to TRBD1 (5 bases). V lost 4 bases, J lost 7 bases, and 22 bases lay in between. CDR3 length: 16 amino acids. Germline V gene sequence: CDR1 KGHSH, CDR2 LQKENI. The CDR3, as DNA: TGTGCCAGCTCACTCACAGTTCCCCTTAGGGGCATTGAAGCTTTCTTT. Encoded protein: CASSLTVPLRGIEAFF. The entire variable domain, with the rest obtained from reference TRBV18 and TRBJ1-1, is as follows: NAGVMQNPRHLVRRRGQEARLRCSPMKGHSHVYWYRQLPEEGLKFMVYLQKENIIDESGMPKERFSAEFPKEGPSILRIQQVVRGDSAAYFCASSLTVPLRGIEAFFGQGTRLTVV.

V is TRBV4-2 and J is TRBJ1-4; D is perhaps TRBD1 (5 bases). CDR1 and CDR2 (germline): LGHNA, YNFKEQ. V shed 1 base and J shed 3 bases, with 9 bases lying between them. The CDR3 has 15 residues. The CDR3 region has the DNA TGTGCCAGCAGCCAAGTCGGGGGGGCTAATGAAAAACTGTTTTTT. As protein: CASSQVGGANEKLFF.